Listed below are T cell receptor beta chains from one sample, sequenced in a study of T cells of healthy individuals. TCRdb independently ran MiXCR on the 5' RACE reads; one entry per CDR3 protein. Of about 40,000 distinct CDR3 sequences in the sample, more than 4.5% were seen once. Source of these receptors: a human donor in good health. Both conserved end residues are part of each CDR3. The order of the fields is clone size, J gene, CDR3 length, V gene, D gene, CDR3 DNA, CDR3 protein. The D gene is left open where the match is weak. Clone size is stated in some rows and not others, as once, few, many or a class when expanded.

size: many
J: TRBJ1-5
length: 15
V: TRBV11-2
D: .
DNA: TGTGCCAGCAGCTTAAGGGTTCGCGCAGATCAGCCCCAGCATTTT
CDR3: CASSLRVRADQPQHF

size: many
J: TRBJ1-1
length: 14
V: TRBV7-2
D: .
DNA: TGTGCCAGCAGCTTCGAAGGACGGGGCACTGAAGCTTTCTTT
CDR3: CASSFEGRGTEAFF

size: many
J: TRBJ2-1
length: 15
V: TRBV12-3/TRBV12-4
D: TRBD2
DNA: TGTGCCAGCAGTCTAGCGGGAGAAGTCGCCCTTGAGCAGTTCTTC
CDR3: CASSLAGEVALEQFF

size: .
J: TRBJ1-1
length: 15
V: TRBV7-2
D: TRBD1
DNA: TGTGCCAGCAGCTCAGAGGACAGGGGGCACACTGAAGCTTTCTTT
CDR3: CASSSEDRGHTEAFF

size: many
J: TRBJ1-5
length: 18
V: TRBV2
D: .
DNA: TGTGCCAGCAGTGAAGACTTAACATATGCCAATAGCAATCAGCCCCAGCATTTT
CDR3: CASSEDLTYANSNQPQHF

size: many
J: TRBJ2-1
length: 13
V: TRBV12-3/TRBV12-4
D: .
DNA: TGTGCCAGCAGCTCTCGTGGGGGACTGGTAGAGTTCTTC
CDR3: CASSSRGGLVEFF

size: .
J: TRBJ2-1
length: 12
V: TRBV7-9
D: .
DNA: TGTGCCAGCAGCTTAGAGAGGCCTGAGCAGTTCTTC
CDR3: CASSLERPEQFF

size: many
J: TRBJ2-7
length: 15
V: TRBV3-1
D: .
DNA: TGTGCCAGCAGCCAATCTGGACGGGATCCTTACGAGCAGTACTTC
CDR3: CASSQSGRDPYEQYF

size: many
J: TRBJ1-1
length: 14
V: TRBV6-2/TRBV6-3
D: .
DNA: TGTGCCAGCAGTTACGGAGAGAGCATCACTGAAGCTTTCTTT
CDR3: CASSYGESITEAFF

size: few
J: TRBJ2-1
length: 16
V: TRBV10-2
D: TRBD2
DNA: TGCGCCAGCAGGGACCCCACTAGCGGGGGCTACAATGAGCAGTTCTTC
CDR3: CASRDPTSGGYNEQFF

size: many
J: TRBJ1-1
length: 13
V: TRBV11-2
D: TRBD1
DNA: TGTGCCAGCAGCTTAGCCAGGGGGACTGAAGCTTTCTTT
CDR3: CASSLARGTEAFF

size: many
J: TRBJ2-5
length: 14
V: TRBV6-1
D: TRBD2
DNA: TGTGCCAGCAATAAGAATAGCGGGATGGAGACCCAGTACTTC
CDR3: CASNKNSGMETQYF

size: many
J: TRBJ2-6
length: 16
V: TRBV4-2
D: .
DNA: TGTGCCAGCAGCCAAGATGACACCTCTGGGGCCAACGTCCTGACTTTC
CDR3: CASSQDDTSGANVLTF

size: many
J: TRBJ1-1
length: 14
V: TRBV4-2
D: .
DNA: TGTGCCAGCAGCCAAGATACTGCGAGCACTGAAGCTTTCTTT
CDR3: CASSQDTASTEAFF

size: few
J: TRBJ1-2
length: 16
V: TRBV20-1
D: TRBD1
DNA: TGCAGTGCTAGGGTAGTCCACAGGGGGCACAACTATGGCTACACCTTC
CDR3: CSARVVHRGHNYGYTF

size: many
J: TRBJ2-6
length: 13
V: TRBV29-1
D: .
DNA: TGCAGCGTTCTGGGATCTGGGGCCAACGTCCTGACTTTC
CDR3: CSVLGSGANVLTF

size: .
J: TRBJ1-5
length: 15
V: TRBV2
D: TRBD1
DNA: TGTGCCAGCAGTGAAGAGGACAGGGGAAATCAGCCCCAGCATTTT
CDR3: CASSEEDRGNQPQHF

size: few
J: TRBJ1-3
length: 15
V: TRBV11-2
D: .
DNA: TGTGCCAGCAGCTTAGTCCCAGGGAGCGTAAACACCATATATTTT
CDR3: CASSLVPGSVNTIYF

size: .
J: TRBJ1-6
length: 17
V: TRBV23-1
D: TRBD1
DNA: TGCGCCAGCAGTCAATCTAACAGACAGGGGGGGAATTCACCCCTCCACTTT
CDR3: CASSQSNRQGGNSPLHF

size: many
J: TRBJ2-1
length: 16
V: TRBV4-1
D: TRBD1
DNA: TGCGCCAGCAGCCGACCGGGACAGGGATCCTACAATGAGCAGTTCTTC
CDR3: CASSRPGQGSYNEQFF

size: many
J: TRBJ1-6
length: 12
V: TRBV12-3/TRBV12-4
D: .
DNA: TGTGCCAGCAGCCAATCTGGTTCACCCCTCCACTTT
CDR3: CASSQSGSPLHF

size: .
J: TRBJ2-7
length: 16
V: TRBV21-1
D: .
DNA: TGTGCCAGCAGCCTGCGCGGAGGGGACAGGGGCTACGAGCAGTACTTC
CDR3: CASSLRGGDRGYEQYF

size: .
J: TRBJ2-3
length: 15
V: TRBV7-2
D: TRBD2
DNA: TGTGCCAGCAGCTTAGTAGCGGGGGAAACAGATACGCAGTATTTT
CDR3: CASSLVAGETDTQYF

size: many
J: TRBJ2-1
length: 13
V: TRBV10-1
D: .
DNA: TGCGCCAGCTCGAGACTAGGTACGGATGAGCAGTTCTTC
CDR3: CASSRLGTDEQFF

size: many
J: TRBJ2-4
length: 12
V: TRBV11-1
D: .
DNA: TGTGCCAGCAGCCACGGACTAAACATTCAGTACTTC
CDR3: CASSHGLNIQYF

size: .
J: TRBJ1-2
length: 19
V: TRBV30
D: .
DNA: TGTGCCTGGAGTGCATACCCGGGCGGGGGAACATCTCGATGGGATGGCTACACCTTC
CDR3: CAWSAYPGGGTSRWDGYTF

size: .
J: TRBJ1-5
length: 15
V: TRBV12-3/TRBV12-4
D: .
DNA: TGTGCCAGCAGTTTACAGGGGCCGGGCAATCAGCCCCAGCATTTT
CDR3: CASSLQGPGNQPQHF